The 23 T cell receptor beta chains reported below all come from one sample, sequenced in a study of graft-versus-host responses after intestinal transplantation. Profiling relied on immunoSEQ multiplex PCR, and the TCRdb table lists in-frame clones only, not all of them. The top ten clones hold roughly a third of a sample with 12,000 or so clones, 80% of them seen once. This specimen was PBMCs, taken around 490 days after intestinal transplant. The receptors were gathered from a human patient who received an intestinal transplant, so some T cells may come from the graft donor.

As DNA, the CDR3 is TGTGCCAGCTCACCACTGGGACCGTCGATGGCCTACGAGCAGTACTTC. Its protein is CASSPLGPSMAYEQYF. V gene TRBV18 combines with J gene TRBJ2-7; perhaps D is TRBD1 or TRBD2 (5 bases each). This CDR3 has 16 amino acids. Trimming left V 1 base short and J 2 bases short, with 15 bases between. Germline CDR1 reads KGHSH; CDR2 reads LQKENI.

The genes are TRBV29-1 and TRBJ2-4, with D perhaps TRBD1 (5 bases). V dropped 6 bases and J dropped 0 bases, with 21 bases sitting between them. CDR1 is SQVTM, CDR2 ANQGSEA, per germline. This CDR3 is 17 amino acids long. CDR3 region: CSVNQGHAYLAKNIQYF. The CDR3 DNA reads TGCAGCGTGAACCAGGGCCACGCTTACTTAGCCAAAAACATTCAGTACTTC. Filled out from reference TRBV29-1 and TRBJ2-4, the complete variable domain reads SAVISQKPSRDICQRGTSLTIQCQVDSQVTMMFWYRQQPGQSLTLIATANQGSEATYESGFVIDKFPISRPNLTFSTLTVSNMSPEDSSIYLCSVNQGHAYLAKNIQYFGAGTRLSVL.

CDR3 sequence: CAWSVLGETQYF. CDR3 bases: TGTGCCTGGAGTGTACTGGGAGAGACCCAGTACTTC. The J gene is TRBJ2-5, the V gene TRBV30; D is uncertain. The CDR3 covers 12 residues. V lost 0 bases to trimming and J lost 4 bases, with 6 bases between them. Germline loops: CDR1 GTSNPN, CDR2 SVGIG (reference sequence).

The rearrangement uses TRBV2 and TRBJ2-7, with TRBD1 as a possible D gene (6 bases). V was pared by 5 bases and J by 2 bases, with 10 bases between. Germline lookup yields CDR1 SNHLY and CDR2 FYNNEI. The CDR3 spans 13 residues. The CDR3 here is CASSKTGTYEQYV. In nucleotides, the CDR3 is TGTGCCAGCAGTAAAACAGGGACCTACGAGCAGTACGTC.

This clone was recorded only once. This chain uses TRBV6-1 with TRBJ1-1; D ambiguous. The CDR3 totals 12 residues. Germline CDR1 is MNHNS and CDR2 is SASEGT. V gave up 4 bases and J gave up 4 bases, with 7 bases separating them. CDR3 sequence: CASSAGVTEAFF. Written as DNA, the CDR3 is TGTGCCAGCAGTGCCGGGGTCACTGAAGCTTTCTTT.

The rearrangement links TRBV7-3 to TRBJ2-1, with D hard to call. Germline CDR1 SGHTA, CDR2 FQGTGA. The V gene lost 6 bases and the J gene lost 8 bases, with 17 bases spanning the gap. The CDR3 spans 14 residues. The CDR3 sequence is CASSPSGVGDEQFF. The CDR3 nucleotides read TGTGCCAGCAGTCCGTCTGGGGTTGGGGATGAGCAGTTCTTC. Based on the CDR3 plus reference TRBV7-3 and TRBJ2-1, the full variable domain is GAGVSQTPSNKVTEKGKYVELRCDPISGHTALYWYRQSLGQGPEFLIYFQGTGAADDSGLPNDRFFAVRPEGSVSTLKIQRTERGDSAVYLCASSPSGVGDEQFFGPGTRLTVL.

The rearrangement uses TRBV7-3 and TRBJ2-2, with D perhaps TRBD2 (5 bases). V lost 8 bases, J lost 2 bases, and 6 bases lay in between. The CDR3 consists of 12 residues. The germline V gene has CDR1 SGHTA and CDR2 FQGTGA. The CDR3 protein is CASAGNTGELFF. CDR3 nucleotides: TGTGCCAGCGCGGGCAACACCGGGGAGCTGTTTTTT.

This clone has a handful of counts. This chain joins TRBV7-8 and TRBJ2-4; D gene uncertain. The CDR3 is 14 residues long. Germline V gene data show CDR1 as SGHVS and CDR2 as FQNEAQ. V lost 5 bases and J lost 5, with 13 bases in between. CDR3: CASSPFMAENIQYF. The CDR3 nucleotides read TGTGCCAGCAGCCCCTTTATGGCTGAAAACATTCAGTACTTC.

J is TRBJ1-6 and V is TRBV19; TRBD1 might be the D (5 bases). CDR3 size: 17 residues. Trimming left V 1 base short and J 9 bases short, with 19 bases between. From germline, CDR1 is LNHDA and CDR2 SQIVND (reference sequence). CDR3 bases: TGTGCCAGTAGTATAGTTTTCACAGGCGATAGCCGTTCACCCCTCCACTTT. Translated, it gives CASSIVFTGDSRSPLHF.

The chain has TRBV5-1 and TRBJ2-7, with a possible D match to TRBD1 (5 bases). This CDR3 is built from 14 residues. CDR1 is SGHRS and CDR2 is YFSETQ in the germline V gene. The germline V and J ends were trimmed by 5 bases and 0 bases, with 12 bases remaining between them. CDR3 sequence: CASRGRIDSYEQYF. The CDR3 DNA follows: TGCGCCAGCAGGGGGCGGATTGACTCCTACGAGCAGTACTTC. Based on the CDR3 plus reference TRBV5-1 and TRBJ2-7, the full variable domain is KAGVTQTPRYLIKTRGQQVTLSCSPISGHRSVSWYQQTPGQGLQFLFEYFSETQRNKGNFPGRFSGRQFSNSRSEMNVSTLELGDSALYLCASRGRIDSYEQYFGPGTRLTVT.

The rearrangement joins TRBV6-5 to TRBJ2-5; D assignment may be TRBD1 or TRBD2 (5 bases each). The CDR3 covers 13 residues. V gave up 7 bases and J gave up 4 bases, with 13 bases separating them. Per germline, CDR1 MNHEY and CDR2 SVGAGI. The CDR3 loop reads CASIREWGETQYF. In nucleotides, the CDR3 is TGTGCCAGCATCAGGGAGTGGGGAGAGACCCAGTACTTC.

The CDR3 coding sequence is TGTGCCAGCAGTGATGGCGGGAGCCTAGATACGCAGTATTTT. Its translation: CASSDGGSLDTQYF. The V and J genes are TRBV2 and TRBJ2-3, with 7 bases fitting TRBD2. Germline CDR1 is SNHLY and CDR2 is FYNNEI. The CDR3 is 14 amino acids. Unmatched junction bases numbered 5, after V lost 3 bases and J lost 5 bases. Full variable domain (remainder filled in from reference TRBV2 and TRBJ2-3): EPEVTQTPSHQVTQMGQEVILRCVPISNHLYFYWYRQILGQKVEFLVSFYNNEISEKSEIFDDQFSVERPDGSNFTLKIRSTKLEDSAMYFCASSDGGSLDTQYFGPGTRLTVL.

This clone was observed once. V and J are TRBV6-5 and TRBJ1-1; 9 bases are a match to TRBD1. The ends lost 6 bases at V and 1 base at J; junction bases unmatched: 3. There are 14 residues in the CDR3. The germline gives CDR1 MNHEY, CDR2 SVGAGI. The CDR3 nucleotides are TGTGCCAGCAGCACGGGACAGGGGAACACTGAAGCTTTCTTT. This translates into CASSTGQGNTEAFF.

This chain uses TRBV6-1 with TRBJ2-7, with 7 nucleotides matching TRBD1. The CDR3 extends over 15 amino acids. V lost 0 bases to trimming and J lost 0 bases; unmatched junction nucleotides: 2. Germline V gene data show CDR1 as MNHNS and CDR2 as SASEGT. CDR3 nucleotide sequence: TGTGCCAGCAGTGAAGCGACAGGGCCCTCCTACGAGCAGTACTTC. Encoded protein: CASSEATGPSYEQYF.

This chain links TRBV30 with TRBJ1-5; tentative D call: TRBD1 (5 bases). Deletions cut 0 bases from V and 3 bases from J, with 6 bases between. This CDR3 spans 13 amino acids. In germline, CDR1 is GTSNPN, CDR2 SVGIG (reference sequence). The CDR3 DNA follows: TGTGCCTGGAGTGTTGGGACCAATCAGCCCCAGCATTTT. Translating it yields CAWSVGTNQPQHF.

The V and J genes are TRBV29-1 and TRBJ2-3; D gene ambiguous. V lost 3 bases, J lost 2 bases, and 9 bases lay in between. The germline V gene encodes CDR1 SQVTM and CDR2 ANQGSEA. The CDR3 has 13 residues. The chain's CDR3 is CSVEGGATDTQYF. CDR3 DNA sequence: TGCAGCGTTGAGGGTGGAGCCACAGATACGCAGTATTTT.

This rearrangement joins TRBV6-6 to TRBJ1-1; D is ambiguous. The CDR3 has 13 amino acids. V was pared by 0 bases and J by 6 bases, with 8 bases between. CDR1 is MNHNY and CDR2 is SVGAGI in the germline V gene (reference sequence). For the CDR3, the DNA is TGTGCCAGCAGTTACTCTACATTCTCTGAAGCTTTCTTT. Translated: CASSYSTFSEAFF.

The chain carries TRBV10-3 and TRBJ2-1; 9 bases line up with TRBD2. The CDR3 extends over 16 amino acids. Per germline, CDR1 ENHRY and CDR2 SYGVKD. V was clipped by 0 bases and J by 7 bases; unmatched bases: 7. DNA for the CDR3: TGTGCCATCAGTGAGTCAGCGGGAGGTTCGGGGAATGAGCAGTTCTTC. Protein product: CAISESAGGSGNEQFF.

This clone has just one count. The genes are TRBV11-3 and TRBJ2-1, with 9 bases that match TRBD1. Germline CDR1 reads SGHNT; CDR2 reads YENEEA. V shed 5 bases and J 4 bases; nucleotides not matched to a gene: 3. This CDR3 region has 14 residues. The CDR3 protein is CASSLGTGYNEQFF. CDR3 sequence (DNA): TGTGCCAGCAGCCTAGGGACAGGGTACAATGAGCAGTTCTTC.

This clone was seen once. J is TRBJ2-1 and V is TRBV10-1, with 7 bases aligning to TRBD2. The ends lost 7 bases at V and 9 bases at J; junction bases unmatched: 12. The CDR3 contains 14 residues. Germline assignment: CDR1 WNHNN and CDR2 SYGVQD (reference sequence). CDR3 sequence: CASNLGGSSSEQFF. In nucleotides, the CDR3 is TGCGCCAGCAATCTCGGGGGGTCCTCTAGTGAGCAGTTCTTC.

The gene calls are TRBV5-6 and TRBJ1-3; D call uncertain. The CDR3 runs to 12 residues. Trimming cost V 0 bases and J 4 bases, with 2 bases left between them. Germline CDR1 SGHDT, CDR2 YYEEEE. The CDR3 coding sequence is TGTGCCAGCAGCTTGGACGGAAACACCATATATTTT. Translation gives CASSLDGNTIYF.

This clone was counted only a few times. The V gene is TRBV21-1, the J gene TRBJ2-4; whether TRBD2, the table's D call, matches the DNA was not checked. TRBV21-1 is annotated as a pseudogene. The length of the CDR3 is 17 residues. In DNA, the CDR3 is TGTGCCAGCAGCAAACCAGCGGGAGAGTTAGCCAAAAACATTCAGTACTTC. Protein product: CASSKPAGELAKNIQYF.

The chain uses TRBV2 and TRBJ2-7; D may be TRBD1 (6 bases). The CDR3 is made up of 15 amino acids. Germline CDR1 and CDR2: SNHLY and FYNNEI. V gave up 6 bases and J gave up 1 base, with 16 bases separating them. This CDR3 reads CASSSGQPYSYEQYF. In DNA form, the CDR3 reads TGTGCCAGCAGCTCCGGACAGCCTTATTCCTACGAGCAGTACTTC.